This TCR beta chain is from a study of T cells in narcolepsy. Whole-study context: Enrolled donors included narcolepsy type 1 or type 2 patients and healthy controls. Findings and limits, study-wide: Some memory CD4+ repertoires had no autoreactive clone sequences. Same-patient CSF and blood CD4+ T cell clonotypes included HCRT-specific and TRIB2-specific autoreactive ones. Blood of same and different patients, but not healthy controls, reportedly held recurring autoreactive clonotypes.

Here immunoSEQ multiplex PCR was the method, and the copy in TCRdb shows in-frame clones only, minus some. The table includes around 28,000 clones, around 80% detected once. The V gene's germline CDR1 is MNHNS and CDR2 SASEGT. The CDR3 is made up of 19 amino acids. The V end lost 4 bases, the J end lost 0 bases, and 19 bases lay between the germline ends. Comment on this clone: The antigen is not known.

The chain uses TRBV6-1 and TRBJ2-6; D tentatively reads TRBD1 or TRBD2 (5 bases each). Sequencing was done on a sample of CD45RA- memory CD4+ T cells from PBMCs. This receptor was identified in a human donor with narcolepsy. Here the CDR3 reads CASSALRDGPVSGANVLTF. For the CDR3, the DNA is TGTGCCAGCAGTGCACTCCGGGACGGCCCGGTCTCTGGGGCCAACGTCCTGACTTTC.